A selection of T cell receptor beta chains follows, all from one sample in a study of blood T cell repertoires in COVID-19. The protocol was immunoSEQ multiplex PCR, while the TCRdb copy is restricted to in-frame clones and leaves out a portion. The sample comprises approximately 330,000 clones, 70% to 90% of which are singletons, and 4% rests with the top ten. The sequenced material came from peripheral blood. The receptors originated from a woman aged 50 to 60 with active or convalescent COVID-19. CDR3s include the opening cysteine and the closing phenylalanine or tryptophan. The D gene is left open where the match is weak. The size entry is marked missing in some rows and otherwise reads once, few, many or a size class.

d_call j_call v_call clone_size cdr3_nt cdr3_aa
TRBD2 TRBJ2-1 TRBV3-1/TRBV3-2 - TGTGCCAGCAGCCTCCATAGCGGGAGGGCCACTGAGCAGTTCTTC CASSLHSGRATEQFF
- TRBJ1-2 TRBV6-4 - TGTGCCAGCAGTGACTCGAGTCGAGGAGGCTACACCTTC CASSDSSRGGYTF
TRBD2 TRBJ2-7 TRBV6-2/TRBV6-3 - TGTGCCAGCAGTTACCGCGGACTAGCGAGATACGAGCAGTACTTC CASSYRGLARYEQYF
TRBD2 TRBJ2-1 TRBV10-2 - TGCGCCAGCAGTGTAGCGGGAAGCTCCTACAATGAGCAGTTCTTC CASSVAGSSYNEQFF
- TRBJ1-6 TRBV10-3 - TGTGCCATCAGTGAACGGGGGGATAATTCACCCCTCCACTTT CAISERGDNSPLHF
TRBD1 TRBJ1-2 TRBV6-5 - TGTGCCAGCAGATTTCAGGGGGCGAAAGAGTATGGCTACACCTTC CASRFQGAKEYGYTF
TRBD1 TRBJ1-2 TRBV30 once TGTGCCTGGAGGGGACCATTACAGGGGGCTGCTAACTATGGCTACACCTTC CAWRGPLQGAANYGYTF
- TRBJ2-1 TRBV28 - TGTGCCAGCAGGTCCGGGATTCAAGAGCAGTTCTTC CASRSGIQEQFF
TRBD1 TRBJ2-1 TRBV29-1 few TGCAGCGTCCCAGAGGGGCAGGGGGCCCTTAATGAGCAGTTCTTC CSVPEGQGALNEQFF
- TRBJ2-7 TRBV5-8 - TGTGCCAGCAGCTTGCGGAGACGGGACGAGCAGTACTTC CASSLRRRDEQYF
TRBD1 TRBJ1-2 TRBV6-6 - TGTGCCAGCAGTCGACTCCGGGACAGTACTAACTATGGCTACACCTTC CASSRLRDSTNYGYTF
TRBD1 TRBJ2-5 TRBV5-8 - TGTGCCAGCAGCACAAGGGGGCTTTTAGAGACCCAGTACTTC CASSTRGLLETQYF
TRBD1 TRBJ2-2 TRBV5-4 - TGTGCCAGCAGCTCGAAGTTGACAGGGGCAAGAAGGGTGACCGGGGAGCTGTTTTTT CASSSKLTGARRVTGELFF
- TRBJ1-3 TRBV4-1 few TGCGCCAGCAGCCCAGCAGGGACATCCAGAAACACCATATATTTT CASSPAGTSRNTIYF
TRBD1 TRBJ1-5 TRBV9 - TGTGCCAGCAGCGCGACAGGGGGCGCGGGTCAGCCCCAGCATTTT CASSATGGAGQPQHF
- TRBJ2-5 TRBV6-2/TRBV6-3 - TGTGCCAGCAGTTACACAGGGCCCCCACAAGAGACCCAGTACTTC CASSYTGPPQETQYF
- TRBJ1-1 TRBV6-2/TRBV6-3 once TGTGCCAGCAGTTACGGTCAGGGGAACACTGAAGCTTTCTTT CASSYGQGNTEAFF
- TRBJ1-2 TRBV10-3 - TGTGCCATCAGTGAGATGGGGGGGAGGAACAACTATGGCTACACCTTC CAISEMGGRNNYGYTF
- TRBJ2-5 TRBV6-5 - TGTGCCAGCAGTTACTCGGGCGGACTAGAGACCCAGTACTTC CASSYSGGLETQYF
- TRBJ2-4 TRBV28 - TGTGCCAGCAGTTCCAGTCAGTTAGCCAAAAACATTCAGTACTTC CASSSSQLAKNIQYF
- TRBJ2-1 TRBV7-3 - TGTGCCAGCAGCGGAGGGACCTTGTACAATGAGCAGTTCTTC CASSGGTLYNEQFF
TRBD1 TRBJ2-4 TRBV5-1 - TGCGCCAGCAGCTTGGAAGGTACCGGGACAGCAAACATTCAGTACTTC CASSLEGTGTANIQYF
TRBD1 TRBJ2-7 TRBV5-1 - TGCGCCAGCAGCTCGGGACAGGGGATCTACGAGCAGTACTTC CASSSGQGIYEQYF
- TRBJ1-2 TRBV5-1 - TGCGCCAGCAGCTTGGAGCCAGGGAACTATGGCTACACCTTC CASSLEPGNYGYTF
TRBD2 TRBJ2-1 TRBV7-2 - TGTGCCAGCAGTCAAACTCGGGCGGGGGGCCTCTACAATGAGCAGTTCTTC CASSQTRAGGLYNEQFF
TRBD1 TRBJ1-5 TRBV27 - TGTGCCAGCAGTTCCACGGACAGGGGTAATCAGCCCCAGCATTTT CASSSTDRGNQPQHF
TRBD1 TRBJ2-3 TRBV30 - TGTGCCTGGAGTCAGGACAGGACTGCATCAGATACGCAGTATTTT CAWSQDRTASDTQYF
- TRBJ2-7 TRBV24-1 - TGTGCCACCAGTGACCCCGGGACAACTCCCTACGAGCAGTACTTC CATSDPGTTPYEQYF
TRBD2 TRBJ2-3 TRBV7-9 - TGTGCCAGCGGCAGACTAGCGGGAAACACAGATACGCAGTATTTT CASGRLAGNTDTQYF
TRBD1 TRBJ1-2 TRBV4-2 - TGTGCCAGCAGCCAAGAGAGGGACAGGGGTTGGGGCTACACCTTC CASSQERDRGWGYTF
- TRBJ1-6 TRBV28 - TGTGCCAGCACGGCGGCGAGCTCCTATAATTCACCCCTCCACTTT CASTAASSYNSPLHF
- TRBJ1-1 TRBV29-1 - TGCAGCGTTCTGACAGGCGCTACTGAAGCTTTCTTT CSVLTGATEAFF
TRBD1 TRBJ1-4 TRBV28 - TGTGCCAGCAGTTCGGACAGGCGTAATGAAAAACTGTTTTTT CASSSDRRNEKLFF
- TRBJ2-7 TRBV3-1/TRBV3-2 - TGTGCCAGCAGCCAAGGGAACCACTACGTCTGGAGAGAGCAGTACTTC CASSQGNHYVWREQYF
TRBD1 TRBJ1-1 TRBV28 - TGTGCCAGCAGTTTAGGACAGGGGCTAGCCAACACTGAAGCTTTCTTT CASSLGQGLANTEAFF
- TRBJ2-3 TRBV5-4 - TGTGCCAGCAGCTTGCTCACGGGGAGTTCCACAGATACGCAGTATTTT CASSLLTGSSTDTQYF
- TRBJ2-7 TRBV21-1 - TGTGCCAGCAGCAAAGAGTTAGGGACTACCTACGAGCAGTACTTC CASSKELGTTYEQYF
TRBD1 TRBJ1-5 TRBV18 - TGTGCCAGCTCACCCTCAGAAGGACAGGGCCAGCATTTT CASSPSEGQGQHF
- TRBJ1-6 TRBV13 - TGTGCCAGCAGCTTAGGCCTCGGGGCCCTCCACTTT CASSLGLGALHF
- TRBJ1-3 TRBV4-1 once TGCGCCAGCAGCTCCCCATTGTTAGTCCTCGGAAACACCATATATTTT CASSSPLLVLGNTIYF
TRBD1 TRBJ1-5 TRBV5-1 few TGCGCCAGCAGCTTGACAGGGGGTCGCAATCAGCCCCAGCATTTT CASSLTGGRNQPQHF
- TRBJ2-4 TRBV29-1 - TGCAGCGCCCAGGGGAGTGGCAGACCCTGGGGCAAAAACATTCAGTACTTC CSAQGSGRPWGKNIQYF
TRBD1 TRBJ2-7 TRBV15 - TGTGCCACCAGCCGGGACAGGTTGACCTACGAGCAGTACTTC CATSRDRLTYEQYF
TRBD2 TRBJ2-5 TRBV5-1 - TGCGCCAGCAGCGCCCGACGGAGCGGGGGGGACCCAGGAGAGACCCAGTACTTC CASSARRSGGDPGETQYF
TRBD2 TRBJ2-3 TRBV9 - TGTGCCAGCAGCGCCGAGCGGGGGGTCCCTAGCACAGATACGCAGTATTTT CASSAERGVPSTDTQYF
- TRBJ1-6 TRBV24-1 few TGTGCCACCAGTGAGGGGGCTGGATCACCCCTCCACTTT CATSEGAGSPLHF
TRBD1 TRBJ2-3 TRBV6-1 - TGTGCCAGCAGTGAAGGCGCAGGGGGCCCAGATACGCAGTATTTT CASSEGAGGPDTQYF
- TRBJ1-5 TRBV5-6 - TGTGCCAGCAGCTTCACAAATCAGCCCCAGCATTTT CASSFTNQPQHF
- TRBJ1-2 TRBV28 - TGTGCCAGCAGTCCTATTGGTGGTGGCTACACCTTC CASSPIGGGYTF
- TRBJ1-2 TRBV6-5 once TGTGCCAGCAGTTACTCCGAGAATACAGGGAGCTACACCTTC CASSYSENTGSYTF
TRBD1 TRBJ1-4 TRBV28 - TGTGCCAGCAGTCCCCTGGGACAGGGATCAACTAATGAAAAACTGTTTTTT CASSPLGQGSTNEKLFF
- TRBJ2-2 TRBV27 - TGTGCCAGCAGCTCACAGAACACCGGGGAGCTGTTTTTT CASSSQNTGELFF
TRBD1 TRBJ2-1 TRBV5-1 - TGCGCCAGCAGCTTGGGACAGGGGTCCTACAATGAGCAGTTCTTC CASSLGQGSYNEQFF
TRBD2 TRBJ2-3 TRBV15 - TGTGCCACCAGCAGAGATCTTAGGCGGGGGGGGGCGGATACGCAGTATTTT CATSRDLRRGGADTQYF
- TRBJ1-1 TRBV28 - TGTGCCAGCAGTTTGAGGAAGGTAGGAAGAAACACTGAAGCTTTCTTT CASSLRKVGRNTEAFF
- TRBJ2-7 TRBV29-1 - TGCAGCGCAAAAGCTACCTCCTACGAGCAGTACTTC CSAKATSYEQYF